This T cell receptor beta chain was obtained from a study of T cell repertoires in cytomegalovirus infection. The overall study: Through public TCR beta signatures, both CMV infection and matching HLA type were indicated.

V shed 5 bases and J shed 1 base, with 17 bases lying between them. The CDR3 is 16 amino acids. Using its own MiXCR run on the reads, TCRdb lists one record per CDR3 protein. Of 100,000 to 150,000 distinct CDR3 sequences in the sample, more than 30% were seen once. This clonotype occurred many times. Its antigen is still unknown. The rearrangement links TRBV12-3 or TRBV12-4 to TRBJ1-2; D is uncertain. This receptor was taken from a human donor in good health (CMV status not recorded). Some clones in this sample may be carry-over from other donors' samples. The sequencing here drew on CD8+ T cells from cultured PBMCs, taken from culture after CMV antigen stimulation. For the CDR3, the DNA is TGTGCCAGCAGTCTCGGTCCCGGAAGCCTTAACTATGGCTACACCTTC. This codes for CASSLGPGSLNYGYTF.